The clone carrying this T cell receptor (beta chain) was picked up a small number of times. Trimming pared 0 bases from V and 1 base from J, leaving 21 bases between. The CDR3 contains 19 residues. Per the germline V gene, CDR1 is SGDLS and CDR2 is YYNGEE. This sample's TCRbeta library carried unique molecular identifier barcodes. TCRdb analysed the PCR reads with MiXCR anew, one entry per CDR3 protein. Of hundreds of thousands of distinct CDR3 sequences in the sample, roughly 13% were seen once. The sample belongs to a study of T-cell reconstitution after alpha-beta-depleted transplantation in children.

The clonotype comes from a male patient between 5 and 17 years old who had a stem cell transplant for acute myeloid leukemia, so the T cells may come from the graft donor. The genes are TRBV9 and TRBJ2-3; D may be TRBD2 (6 bases). The specimen comprised PBMCs, mostly from graft donor cells, sampled 360 days after TCRalphabeta/CD19-depleted stem cell transplant. CDR3: CASSVVPRDSTKRTDTQYF. The DNA for the CDR3 is TGTGCCAGCAGCGTAGTACCCCGGGACTCAACGAAACGCACAGATACGCAGTATTTT.